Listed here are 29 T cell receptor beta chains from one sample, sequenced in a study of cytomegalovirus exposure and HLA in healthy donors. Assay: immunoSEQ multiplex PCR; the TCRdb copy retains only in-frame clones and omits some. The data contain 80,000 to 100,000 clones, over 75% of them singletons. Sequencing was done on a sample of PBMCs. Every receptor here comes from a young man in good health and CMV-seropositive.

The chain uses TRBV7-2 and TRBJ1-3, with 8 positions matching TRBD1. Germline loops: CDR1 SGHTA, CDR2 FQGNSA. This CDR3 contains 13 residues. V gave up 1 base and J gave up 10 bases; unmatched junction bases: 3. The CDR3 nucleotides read TGTGCCAGCAGCTTAGAACAGGGGGATACCATATATTTT. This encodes CASSLEQGDTIYF.

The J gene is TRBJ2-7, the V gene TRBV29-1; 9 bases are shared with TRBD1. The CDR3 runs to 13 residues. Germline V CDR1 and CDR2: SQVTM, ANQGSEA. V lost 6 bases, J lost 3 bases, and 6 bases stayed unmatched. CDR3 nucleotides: TGCAGCGTGCCGGGACAGGGTCTCTACGAGCAGTACTTC. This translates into CSVPGQGLYEQYF.

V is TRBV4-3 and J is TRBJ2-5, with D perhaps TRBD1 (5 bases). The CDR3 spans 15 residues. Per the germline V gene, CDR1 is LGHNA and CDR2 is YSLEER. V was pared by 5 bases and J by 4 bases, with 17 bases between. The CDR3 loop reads CASSNYLGQGETQYF. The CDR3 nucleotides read TGCGCCAGCAGCAACTACTTGGGGCAGGGAGAGACCCAGTACTTC.

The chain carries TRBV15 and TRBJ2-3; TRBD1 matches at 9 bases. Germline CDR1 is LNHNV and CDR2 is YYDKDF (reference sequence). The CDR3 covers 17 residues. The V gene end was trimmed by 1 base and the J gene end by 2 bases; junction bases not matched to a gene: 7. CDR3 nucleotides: TGTGCCACCAGCAGAGGACCGGGACAGGGCCACACAGATACGCAGTATTTT. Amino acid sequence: CATSRGPGQGHTDTQYF.

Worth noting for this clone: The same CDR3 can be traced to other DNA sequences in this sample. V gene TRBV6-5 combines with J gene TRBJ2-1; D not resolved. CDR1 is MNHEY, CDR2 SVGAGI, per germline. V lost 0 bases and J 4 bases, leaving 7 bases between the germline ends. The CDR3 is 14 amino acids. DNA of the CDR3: TGTGCCAGCAGTTACTCGAGAGTTTACAATGAGCAGTTCTTC. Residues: CASSYSRVYNEQFF.

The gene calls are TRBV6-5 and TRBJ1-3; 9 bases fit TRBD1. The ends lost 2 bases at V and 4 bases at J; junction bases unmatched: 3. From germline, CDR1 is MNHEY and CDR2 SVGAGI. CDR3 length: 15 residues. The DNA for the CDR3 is TGTGCCAGCAGTTACGGACAGGGGAACGGAAACACCATATATTTT. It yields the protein CASSYGQGNGNTIYF.

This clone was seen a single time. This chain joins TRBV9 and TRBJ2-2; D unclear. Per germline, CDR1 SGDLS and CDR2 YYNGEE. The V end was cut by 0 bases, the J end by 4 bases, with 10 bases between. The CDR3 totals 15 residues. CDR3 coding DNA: TGTGCCAGCAGCGTAGATTCCCATTTCACCGGGGAGCTGTTTTTT. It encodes CASSVDSHFTGELFF.

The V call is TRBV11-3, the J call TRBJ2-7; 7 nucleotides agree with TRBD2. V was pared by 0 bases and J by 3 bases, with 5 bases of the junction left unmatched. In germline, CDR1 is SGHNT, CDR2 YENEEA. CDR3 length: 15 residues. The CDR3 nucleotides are TGTGCCAGCAGCTTAGAATCCGGGAGGATCTACGAGCAGTACTTC. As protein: CASSLESGRIYEQYF.

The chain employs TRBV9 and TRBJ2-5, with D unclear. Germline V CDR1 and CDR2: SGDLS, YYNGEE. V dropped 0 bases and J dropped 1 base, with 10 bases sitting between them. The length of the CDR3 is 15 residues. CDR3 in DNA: TGTGCCAGCAGCGTAGGAGTGAAGTCCCAAGAGACCCAGTACTTC. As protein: CASSVGVKSQETQYF.

The CDR3 nucleotides read TGTGCCATCAGTGTAGGACAGGGGGCGCGGGAGACCCAGTACTTC. It codes for CAISVGQGARETQYF. The V gene is TRBV10-3, the J gene TRBJ2-5; 11 nucleotides match TRBD1. The germline V gene encodes CDR1 ENHRY and CDR2 SYGVKD. With 4 bases clipped from V and 5 bases from J, the junction kept 6 bases outside the gene matches. The CDR3 consists of 15 residues.

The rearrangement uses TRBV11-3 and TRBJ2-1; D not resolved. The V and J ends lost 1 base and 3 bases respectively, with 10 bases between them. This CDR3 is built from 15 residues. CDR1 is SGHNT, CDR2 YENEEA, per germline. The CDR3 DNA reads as TGTGCCAGCAGCTTAGGTTGGCCTGGCTACAATGAGCAGTTCTTC. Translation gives CASSLGWPGYNEQFF. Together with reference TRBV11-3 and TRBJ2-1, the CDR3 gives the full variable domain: EAGVVQSPRYKIIEKKQPVAFWCNPISGHNTLYWYLQNLGQGPELLIRYENEEAVDDSQLPKDRFSAERLKGVDSTLKIQPAELGDSAVYLCASSLGWPGYNEQFFGPGTRLTVL.

CDR3 coding DNA: TGTGCCAGCAGCTCCAGTCGCTCTGGAAACACCATATATTTT. The encoded protein is CASSSSRSGNTIYF. The J gene is TRBJ1-3, the V gene TRBV11-2; unclear D gene. The CDR3 has 14 residues. CDR1 SGHAT and CDR2 FQNNGV come from the germline V gene. V gave up 4 bases and J gave up 0 bases, with 7 bases separating them.

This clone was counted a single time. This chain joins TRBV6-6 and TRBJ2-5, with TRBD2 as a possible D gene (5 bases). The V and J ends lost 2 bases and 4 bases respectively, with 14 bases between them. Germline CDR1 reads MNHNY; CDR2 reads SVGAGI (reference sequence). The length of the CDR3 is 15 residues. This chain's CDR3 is CASSYEGRRGETQYF. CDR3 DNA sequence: TGTGCCAGCAGTTACGAAGGTCGACGGGGAGAGACCCAGTACTTC.

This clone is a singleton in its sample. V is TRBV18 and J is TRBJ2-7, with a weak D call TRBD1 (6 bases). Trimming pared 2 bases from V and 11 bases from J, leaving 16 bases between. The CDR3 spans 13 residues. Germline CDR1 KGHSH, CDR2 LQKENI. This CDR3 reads CASSPVRSRGKYF. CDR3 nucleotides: TGTGCCAGCTCACCAGTGAGGTCAAGGGGGAAGTACTTC.

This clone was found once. The CDR3 protein is CASSATGGNQPQHF. The CDR3 coding sequence is TGTGCCAGCAGTGCGACAGGCGGCAATCAGCCCCAGCATTTT. The V call is TRBV2, the J call TRBJ1-5; possible D gene TRBD1, 6 bases. The CDR3 consists of 14 residues. Germline lookup yields CDR1 SNHLY and CDR2 FYNNEI. With 4 bases removed from V and 2 bases from J, the gap between germline ends came to 9 bases.

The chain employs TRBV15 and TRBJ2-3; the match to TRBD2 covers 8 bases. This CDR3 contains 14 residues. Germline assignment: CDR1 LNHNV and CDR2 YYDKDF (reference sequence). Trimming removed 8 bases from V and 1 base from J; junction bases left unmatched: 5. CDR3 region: CATGLAGGTDTQYF. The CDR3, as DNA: TGTGCCACCGGACTAGCCGGAGGCACAGATACGCAGTATTTT.

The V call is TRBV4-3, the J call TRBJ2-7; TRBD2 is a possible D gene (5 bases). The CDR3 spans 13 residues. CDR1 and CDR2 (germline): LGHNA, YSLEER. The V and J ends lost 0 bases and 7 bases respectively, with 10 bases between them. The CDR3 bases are TGCGCCAGCAGCCAAGAACCTTCGGGAGAGCAGTACTTC. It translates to CASSQEPSGEQYF.

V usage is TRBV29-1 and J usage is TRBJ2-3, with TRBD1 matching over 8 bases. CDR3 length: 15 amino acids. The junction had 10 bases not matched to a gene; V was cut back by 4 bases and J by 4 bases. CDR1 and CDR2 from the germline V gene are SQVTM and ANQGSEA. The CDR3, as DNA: TGCAGCGTTGGGGGGACAGGTCCCAGCGCAGATACGCAGTATTTT. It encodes CSVGGTGPSADTQYF.

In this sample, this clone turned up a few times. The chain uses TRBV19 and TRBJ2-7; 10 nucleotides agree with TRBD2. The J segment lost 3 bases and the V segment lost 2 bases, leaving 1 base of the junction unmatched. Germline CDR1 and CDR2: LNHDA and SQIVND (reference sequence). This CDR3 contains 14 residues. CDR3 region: CASSITSGVYEQYF. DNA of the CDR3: TGTGCCAGTAGTATAACTAGCGGGGTCTACGAGCAGTACTTC.

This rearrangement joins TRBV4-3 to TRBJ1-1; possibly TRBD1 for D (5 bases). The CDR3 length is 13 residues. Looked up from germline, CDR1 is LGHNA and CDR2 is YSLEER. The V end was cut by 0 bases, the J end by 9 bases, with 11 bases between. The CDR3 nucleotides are TGCGCCAGCAGCCAAGATGCGACAGCTCAAGCTTTCTTT. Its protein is CASSQDATAQAFF.

In DNA, the CDR3 is TGTGCCAGCAGCGTAGGGCCGACCGGGACTAGCGGGACCAATGAGCAGTTCTTC. Residues: CASSVGPTGTSGTNEQFF. The V and J genes are TRBV9 and TRBJ2-1; 13 bases agree with TRBD2. The CDR3 sequence is 18 residues long. The germline V gene has CDR1 SGDLS and CDR2 YYNGEE. V shed 0 bases and J 6 bases; nucleotides not matched to a gene: 9.

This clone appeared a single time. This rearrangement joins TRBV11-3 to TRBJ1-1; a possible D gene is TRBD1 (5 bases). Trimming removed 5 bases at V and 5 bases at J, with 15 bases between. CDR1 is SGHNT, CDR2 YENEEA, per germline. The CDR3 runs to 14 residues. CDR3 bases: TGTGCCAGCAGCCCCTACCGGGGGGGGACTGAAGCTTTCTTT. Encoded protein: CASSPYRGGTEAFF.

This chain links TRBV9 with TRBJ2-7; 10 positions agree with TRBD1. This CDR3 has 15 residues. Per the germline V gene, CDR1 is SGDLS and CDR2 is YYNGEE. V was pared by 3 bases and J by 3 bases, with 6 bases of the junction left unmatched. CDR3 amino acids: CASSAQTGGGYEQYF. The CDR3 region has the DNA TGTGCCAGCAGCGCCCAGACAGGGGGCGGCTACGAGCAGTACTTC.

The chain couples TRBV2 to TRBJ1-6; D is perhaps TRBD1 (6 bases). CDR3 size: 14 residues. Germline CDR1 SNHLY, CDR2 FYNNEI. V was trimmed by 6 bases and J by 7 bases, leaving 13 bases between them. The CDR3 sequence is CASRLQGPNSPLHF. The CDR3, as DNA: TGTGCCAGCAGATTACAGGGACCAAATTCACCCCTCCACTTT. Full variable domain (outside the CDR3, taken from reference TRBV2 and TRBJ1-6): EPEVTQTPSHQVTQMGQEVILRCVPISNHLYFYWYRQILGQKVEFLVSFYNNEISEKSEIFDDQFSVERPDGSNFTLKIRSTKLEDSAMYFCASRLQGPNSPLHFGNGTRLTVT.

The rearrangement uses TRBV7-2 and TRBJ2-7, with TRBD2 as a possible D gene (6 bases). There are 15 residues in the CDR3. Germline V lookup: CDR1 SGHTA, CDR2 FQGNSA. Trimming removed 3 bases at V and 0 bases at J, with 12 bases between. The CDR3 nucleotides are TGTGCCAGCAGCTTGCTAGCGACAAGCTCCTACGAGCAGTACTTC. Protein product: CASSLLATSSYEQYF.

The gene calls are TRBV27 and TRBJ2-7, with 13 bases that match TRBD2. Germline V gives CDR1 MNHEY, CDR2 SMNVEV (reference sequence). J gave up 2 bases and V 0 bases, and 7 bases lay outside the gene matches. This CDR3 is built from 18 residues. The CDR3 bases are TGTGCCAGCAGTTTATCAGGCATGGGACTAGCGGGACCCTACGAGCAGTACTTC. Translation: CASSLSGMGLAGPYEQYF.

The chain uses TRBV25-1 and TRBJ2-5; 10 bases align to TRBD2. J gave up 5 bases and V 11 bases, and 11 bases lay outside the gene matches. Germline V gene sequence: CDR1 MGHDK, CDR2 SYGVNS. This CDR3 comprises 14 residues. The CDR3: CASLGTSARETQYF. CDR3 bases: TGTGCCTCCCTAGGGACTAGCGCTCGCGAGACCCAGTACTTC.

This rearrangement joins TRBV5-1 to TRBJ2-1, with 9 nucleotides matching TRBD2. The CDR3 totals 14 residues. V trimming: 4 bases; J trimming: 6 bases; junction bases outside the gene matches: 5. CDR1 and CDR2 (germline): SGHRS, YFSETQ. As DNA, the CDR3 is TGCGCCAGCAGCCTTAGCGGGAGCGGCAATGAGCAGTTCTTC. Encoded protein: CASSLSGSGNEQFF.

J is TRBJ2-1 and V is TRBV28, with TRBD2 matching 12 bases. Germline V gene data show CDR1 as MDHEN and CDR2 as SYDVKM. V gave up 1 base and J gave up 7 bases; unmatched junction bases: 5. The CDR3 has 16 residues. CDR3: CASSLSPGLAGNEQFF. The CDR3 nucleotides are TGTGCCAGCAGTTTATCCCCGGGACTAGCGGGTAATGAGCAGTTCTTC.